The 22 T cell receptor beta chains below all came from one sample that was sequenced in a study of T cells expressing NK-cell markers. For each CDR3 protein, TCRdb gives one entry from its re-call of the 5' RACE reads, without DNA. This listing includes about 260,000 distinct CDR3 sequences. The sequenced sample was blood T cells: a sorted CD56 or NKG2C T cell subset, CD4+ or CD8+ T cells, or bulk PBMC T cells (not recorded which). These receptors were taken from a woman between 18 and 69 years old in good health.

V gene TRBV5-1 combines with J gene TRBJ1-1; TCRdb outputs TRBD1, but without DNA this stays unchecked. CDR3 length: 14 residues. The germline V gene encodes CDR1 SGHRS and CDR2 YFSETQ. This chain's CDR3 is CASNGGASDTEAFF.

The chain uses TRBV11-2 and TRBJ2-4; TCRdb selects TRBD2, and the lack of DNA leaves this call unchecked. CDR3 length equals 16 residues. Germline-derived CDR1 and CDR2 are SGHAT and FQNNGV. CDR3 in amino acids: CASSPHPRLAKNIQYF. The complete variable domain, with remaining parts taken from reference TRBV11-2 and TRBJ2-4, reads EAGVAQSPRYKIIEKRQSVAFWCNPISGHATLYWYQQILGQGPKLLIQFQNNGVVDDSQLPKDRFSAERLKGVDSTLKIQPAKLEDSAVYLCASSPHPRLAKNIQYFGAGTRLSVL.

The V gene is TRBV7-2, the J gene TRBJ2-3. This CDR3 region has 15 residues. CDR1 and CDR2 from the germline V gene are SGHTA and FQGNSA. CDR3: CASSLPLALADTQYF.

V is TRBV5-4 and J is TRBJ2-3; there is no DNA to check the TCRdb D call of TRBD1. Per the germline V gene, CDR1 is SGHNT and CDR2 is YYREEE (reference sequence). The length of the CDR3 is 14 residues. The CDR3 sequence: CASSSQVITDTQYF.

V gene TRBV25-1 combines with J gene TRBJ2-7; the TCRdb call, TRBD1, lacks DNA for checking. The CDR3 spans 16 residues. Germline V gene lookup returns CDR1 MGHDK and CDR2 SYGVNS. The CDR3 loop reads CASSGYETVGSYEQYF.

This chain connects TRBV6-2 or TRBV6-3 to TRBJ2-4; TCRdb outputs TRBD1, but without DNA this stays unchecked. Germline loops: CDR1 MNHEY, CDR2 SVGEGT. This CDR3 region has 19 residues. CDR3 residues: CASSYSSRDSKLAKNIQYF.

The chain joins TRBV7-6 to TRBJ2-5; the TRBD1 assignment by TCRdb is unverifiable without DNA. The CDR3 runs 13 residues. Germline assignment: CDR1 SGHVS and CDR2 FNYEAQ. Here the CDR3 reads CASSFRDGETQYF.

The V and J genes are TRBV12-3 or TRBV12-4 and TRBJ1-2; with no DNA, the TCRdb D assignment of TRBD1 cannot be verified. This CDR3 is 17 amino acids long. The CDR3 here is CASSNPHRQGAALGYTF.

V usage is TRBV29-1 and J usage is TRBJ2-7; there is no DNA to check the TCRdb D call of TRBD2. CDR3 length: 13 amino acids. In germline, CDR1 is SQVTM, CDR2 ANQGSEA. The CDR3 here is CSVDTGHTDEQYF.

The rearrangement uses TRBV19 and TRBJ1-2; with no DNA, the TCRdb D assignment of TRBD1 cannot be verified. This CDR3 has 14 residues. Germline V gene lookup returns CDR1 LNHDA and CDR2 SQIVND (reference sequence). The CDR3 loop reads CASRSPGQGRGYTF.

The rearrangement links TRBV5-1 to TRBJ1-5. Per the germline V gene, CDR1 is SGHRS and CDR2 is YFSETQ. The CDR3 contains 14 residues. CDR3 in amino acids: CASSSGVSNQPQHF.

CDR3 region: CASSRRGFEAFF. The chain is built from TRBV4-2 and TRBJ1-1; TCRdb proposes TRBD1, but this gene call is untestable without DNA. Germline V gene data show CDR1 as LGHNA and CDR2 as YNFKEQ. The CDR3 runs to 12 residues.

V is TRBV7-9 and J is TRBJ2-2; TCRdb proposes TRBD2, but this gene call is untestable without DNA. Germline V gives CDR1 SEHNR, CDR2 FQNEAQ (reference sequence). This CDR3 comprises 17 residues. CDR3 sequence: CASSSGLAGVVTGELFF. Filled out from reference TRBV7-9 and TRBJ2-2, the complete variable domain reads DTGVSQNPRHKITKRGQNVTFRCDPISEHNRLYWYRQTLGQGPEFLTYFQNEAQLEKSRLLSDRFSAERPKGSFSTLEIQRTEQGDSAMYLCASSSGLAGVVTGELFFGEGSRLTVL.

The chain uses TRBV7-2 and TRBJ1-1; without DNA, the TCRdb call of TRBD1 cannot be checked. The CDR3 contains 14 residues. Germline CDR1 and CDR2: SGHTA and FQGNSA. The chain's CDR3 is CASSLGGENTEAFF.

This sequence joins TRBV6-2 or TRBV6-3 and TRBJ1-6; as DNA is missing, the TRBD1 call by TCRdb cannot be tested. The CDR3 extends over 16 amino acids. Germline V gene lookup returns CDR1 MNHEY and CDR2 SVGEGT. CDR3 region: CASSYSTAGGYSPLHF.

The chain links TRBV12-3 or TRBV12-4 to TRBJ1-1; TCRdb selects TRBD1, and the lack of DNA leaves this call unchecked. The CDR3 has 16 amino acids. The CDR3: CASSSPPDSLNTEAFF.

The V gene is TRBV4-3, the J gene TRBJ1-2; TCRdb outputs TRBD1, but without DNA this stays unchecked. The length of the CDR3 is 17 residues. The germline V gene has CDR1 LGHNA and CDR2 YSLEER. CDR3 protein: CASSQVRQGSAFYGYTF.

The chain has TRBV7-6 and TRBJ2-7; the TCRdb call, TRBD2, lacks DNA for checking. Germline V gene lookup returns CDR1 SGHVS and CDR2 FNYEAQ. The CDR3 sequence is 18 residues long. The CDR3 sequence is CASSPGIRQGSSPNEQYF. The complete variable domain, with remaining parts taken from reference TRBV7-6 and TRBJ2-7, reads GAGVSQSPRYKVTKRGQDVALRCDPISGHVSLYWYRQALGQGPEFLTYFNYEAQQDKSGLPNDRFSAERPEGSISTLTIQRTEQRDSAMYRCASSPGIRQGSSPNEQYFGPGTRLTVT.

The chain has TRBV15 and TRBJ2-2. Looked up from germline, CDR1 is LNHNV and CDR2 is YYDKDF (reference sequence). The CDR3 extends over 13 amino acids. The CDR3 reads CATSRDKAGELFF.

This chain links TRBV7-9 with TRBJ2-3; the D call from TCRdb, TRBD1, cannot be confirmed without DNA. This CDR3 contains 14 residues. CDR1 is SEHNR and CDR2 is FQNEAQ in the germline V gene (reference sequence). The CDR3 loop reads CATGTATSTDTQYF.

The rearrangement joins TRBV7-9 to TRBJ1-2; with no DNA, the TCRdb D assignment of TRBD1 cannot be verified. The germline V gene encodes CDR1 SEHNR and CDR2 FQNEAQ (reference sequence). CDR3 length: 15 amino acids. This CDR3 is CASSLQTGNNYGYTF.

CDR3 sequence: CASSSRGAGAPFF. This chain joins TRBV11-3 and TRBJ1-1; the TCRdb call, TRBD1, lacks DNA for checking. This CDR3 comprises 13 residues. Germline V gene data show CDR1 as SGHNT and CDR2 as YENEEA.